These 10 T cell receptor beta chains came from one sample sequenced in a study of identifying expanded T cells in peripheral blood (dated by TCRdb to between 2018 and 2020). The library was prepared using the immunoSEQ multiplex PCR assay. TCRdb took this table from immuneACCESS and kept in-frame rearrangements with V and J called. Such tables lack part of the clones; where checked against another copy, unresolved V genes explain under half of the gap, and the rest is unexplained. In all, the sample holds nearly 60,000 clones, and roughly 87% of those were seen once. Roughly 3.6% of the sample is held by the ten biggest clonotypes. The sample consisted of blood. The receptor set was obtained from a person aged 18 to 75 in good health.

This clone was picked up a small number of times. The chain combines TRBV15 with TRBJ2-3, with TRBD2 identical over 7 bases. Germline CDR1 reads LNHNV; CDR2 reads YYDKDF (reference sequence). This CDR3 is built from 16 residues. V lost 3 bases and J lost 4; bases outside the gene matches: 10. CDR3 sequence reads: CATSRDSGGGADTQYF. The CDR3 DNA is TGTGCCACCAGCAGGGATAGTGGGGGAGGGGCAGATACGCAGTATTTT.

This rearrangement joins TRBV5-6 to TRBJ2-1; no clear D. V lost 4 bases, J lost 6 bases, and 20 bases lay in between. This CDR3 region has 16 residues. Germline V gives CDR1 SGHDT, CDR2 YYEEEE. CDR3 bases: TGTGCCAGCAGCAAGACGTTCACCGGACGAACCAATGAGCAGTTCTTC. Amino acids: CASSKTFTGRTNEQFF.

This clone was detected only a few times. The V call is TRBV5-6, the J call TRBJ1-1; 8 positions match TRBD1. The CDR3 is 17 amino acids. Unmatched junction bases numbered 16, after V lost 4 bases and J lost 5 bases. Germline CDR1 and CDR2: SGHDT and YYEEEE. The CDR3 nucleotides are TGTGCCAGCAGCCTAACCTTACTCAGGGGGCCGGTAACTGAAGCTTTCTTT. Translated, it gives CASSLTLLRGPVTEAFF.

The chain couples TRBV6-5 to TRBJ2-3; 8 nucleotides align to TRBD1. J was trimmed by 2 bases and V by 4 bases; bases with no gene match: 8. CDR3 size: 16 residues. Germline V CDR1 and CDR2: MNHEY, SVGAGI. Here the CDR3 reads CASSSRDRTYTDTQYF. In DNA form, the CDR3 reads TGTGCCAGCAGTTCACGGGACAGGACATACACAGATACGCAGTATTTT.

The rearrangement joins TRBV5-1 to TRBJ1-1; a possible D gene is TRBD1 (6 bases). Trimming shortened V by 1 base and J by 5 bases, and 15 bases separated the two germline ends. This CDR3 contains 15 residues. Germline V gene lookup returns CDR1 SGHRS and CDR2 YFSETQ. The CDR3 here is CASSLSVGGITEAFF. DNA of the CDR3: TGCGCCAGCAGCTTGTCCGTAGGGGGAATTACTGAAGCTTTCTTT.

This chain joins TRBV7-9 and TRBJ2-1; 8 bases align to TRBD2. Trimming took 3 bases from V and 2 from J; bases not matched to a gene: 3. Germline V gives CDR1 SEHNR, CDR2 FQNEAQ (reference sequence). CDR3 size: 15 residues. The CDR3 bases are TGTGCCAGCAGCTTCCCAGCGGGAGCCTACAATGAGCAGTTCTTC. Translating it yields CASSFPAGAYNEQFF.

This chain uses TRBV9 with TRBJ2-2; 11 bases match TRBD2. Germline V gene sequence: CDR1 SGDLS, CDR2 YYNGEE. After removal of 0 bases from V and 7 bases from J, the junction contained 2 bases not matched to a gene. The CDR3 extends over 15 amino acids. CDR3 region: CASSVGGTSGGELFF. The CDR3 region has the DNA TGTGCCAGCAGCGTAGGAGGGACTAGCGGCGGGGAGCTGTTTTTT.

The genes are TRBV7-6 and TRBJ1-1; no firm D call. V lost 5 bases and J 13 bases, leaving 20 bases between the germline ends. Per germline, CDR1 SGHVS and CDR2 FNYEAQ. The CDR3 is 13 amino acids. The CDR3 here is CASSPDPGRSLFF. For the CDR3, the DNA is TGTGCCAGCAGCCCAGACCCCGGTCGGAGCCTTTTCTTT.

The rearrangement links TRBV5-4 to TRBJ1-1; tentative D call: TRBD1 (5 bases). This CDR3 contains 12 residues. The V and J ends lost 0 bases and 10 bases respectively, with 10 bases between them. CDR1 and CDR2 from the germline V gene are SGHNT and YYREEE (reference sequence). This CDR3 is CASSLDRGGAFF. In nucleotides, the CDR3 is TGTGCCAGCAGCTTGGATCGGGGGGGAGCTTTCTTT.

As concerns this clone: Germline and junction disagree at one end, which may indicate a read error. The chain is built from TRBV28 and TRBJ1-4; TRBD1 agrees at 9 bases. Germline V gene data show CDR1 as MDHEN and CDR2 as SYDVKM. The CDR3 contains 15 residues. In DNA, the CDR3 is TGTGCCACCAGTTTATCGGGACAGGGTCCAGAAAAACTGTTTTTT. Encoded protein: CATSLSGQGPEKLFF.